Listed here is a single TCR beta chain. This entry comes from a study of control samples from healthy donors and cancer patients. The method was immunoSEQ multiplex PCR; TCRdb's version includes in-frame clones alone and lacks a portion of them. The sample carries under 100,000 clones, 90% to 95% recorded once. This sequence originates from a woman aged 25 to 39 in good health. Specimen: blood.

The DNA of the CDR3 is TGTGCCAGCAGCCCAAGGAGGGTCGGGGAGCTGTTTTTT. This translates into CASSPRRVGELFF. The chain is built from TRBV9 and TRBJ2-2; D might be TRBD2 (6 bases). Between the trimmed V and J ends, which lost 4 bases and 7 bases, there was a span of 11 bases. The V gene's germline CDR1 is SGDLS and CDR2 YYNGEE. CDR3 size: 13 residues.